This TCR beta chain was found in a study of regulatory T cells. Study observations and caveats: In CD3G deficiency, regulatory T cells had lower Shannon diversity than autologous conventional CD4+ and control regulatory cells. Compared with controls, patient regulatory T-cell samples yielded roughly tenfold fewer unique productive reads. Patient repertoires had restricted TRB V-J pairs and skewed V and J usage, most in Tregs.

J gave up 6 bases and V 6 bases, and 5 bases lay outside the gene matches. The CDR3 length is 13 residues. Germline CDR1 is MNHNS and CDR2 is SASEGT. A couple of CD3G-deficient patients had more severe autoimmunity; all had some. Regulatory (CD25-high CD127-low) and conventional (CD25-low CD127-high) CD4+ T cells were sorted separately. Amplification used 52 TRBV primers and 13 TRBJ primers. The data were produced by immunoSEQ multiplex PCR, yet TCRdb's version contains in-frame clones alone and is incomplete. The repertoire holds some 6,000 clones, with around 91% as singletons. In the case of this clone: Its specificity is not known.

The TCR comes from a person aged 18-30 years with CD3G deficiency. The chain couples TRBV6-1 to TRBJ1-2; the match to TRBD1 covers 9 bases. Material: CD4+ Tregs sorted from blood. As DNA, the CDR3 is TGTGCCAGCAGACGCGGACAGGGGAATGGCTACACCTTC. Amino acid sequence: CASRRGQGNGYTF.